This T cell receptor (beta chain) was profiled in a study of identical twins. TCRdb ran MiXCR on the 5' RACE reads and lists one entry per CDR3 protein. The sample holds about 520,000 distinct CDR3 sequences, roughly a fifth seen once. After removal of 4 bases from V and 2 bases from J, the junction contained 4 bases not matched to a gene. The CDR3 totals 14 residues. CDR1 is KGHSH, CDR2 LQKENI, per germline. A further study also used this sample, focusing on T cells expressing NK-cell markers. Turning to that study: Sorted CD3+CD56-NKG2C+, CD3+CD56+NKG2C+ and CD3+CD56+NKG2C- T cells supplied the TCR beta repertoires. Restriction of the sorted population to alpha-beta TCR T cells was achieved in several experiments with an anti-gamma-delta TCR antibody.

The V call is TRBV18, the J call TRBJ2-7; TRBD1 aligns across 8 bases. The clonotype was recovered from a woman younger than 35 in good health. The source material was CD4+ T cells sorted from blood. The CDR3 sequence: CASSQGQGAYEQYF. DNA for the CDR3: TGTGCCAGCTCACAAGGACAGGGCGCCTACGAGCAGTACTTC.